The clone carrying this T cell receptor (beta chain) showed up just a few times. The sample is drawn from a study of T cells after yellow fever vaccination. Per the germline V gene, CDR1 is KGHSH and CDR2 is LQKENI. The V segment lost 2 bases and the J segment 8 bases; nucleotides outside the gene matches: 6. The CDR3 runs 14 residues. TCRdb analysed the 5' RACE reads with MiXCR anew, one entry per CDR3 protein. Altogether about 220,000 distinct CDR3 sequences are present, less than 3.5% being singletons, with the ten largest covering around 3%. This TCR was recovered from a young man who received the YFV17D yellow fever vaccine. The chain carries TRBV18 and TRBJ1-5, with 7 nucleotides matching TRBD1. This material consisted of CD4+ T cells sorted from PBMCs, taken 10 days after the yellow fever booster vaccination. The CDR3 DNA sequence: TGTGCCAGCTCACCATCCGGGACAGACAAGCCCCAGCATTTT. Translated: CASSPSGTDKPQHF.